This T cell receptor beta chain was documented in a study of blood T cell repertoires in COVID-19 (dated by TCRdb to the early 2020s). General notes on the study: The collaborator samples originated in the United States, Italy and Spain and spanned the acute and convalescent phases of COVID-19. The prospective study material was composed of cDNA or gDNA derived from T cells, B-cell-depleted T cells, or PBMCs. The dataset comprised deeply sampled blood TCRbeta repertoires from subjects exposed to, actively infected with, or recovered from COVID-19. The repertoires were released in a freely available public database meant as a resource for research on the immune response to SARS-CoV-2. The samples were drawn from the first 160 participants of the ongoing ImmuneRACE study and from 1,254 subjects provided by 6 global collaborators. Sample metadata almost always included a de-identified subject ID, COVID-19 status, age in years and sex. Where HLA class I and class II types were available, the types were taken from metadata supplied by the sample provider, not from assay-based typing.

The collaborating institutions used their own protocols to collect whole blood in K2EDTA tubes. For TCRbeta analysis, collaborators shipped samples in one of three forms: frozen whole blood, isolated PBMCs, or DNA extracted from either of those sample types. V is cut back by 6 bases and J by 5 bases, with 6 bases in the junction unmatched. CDR1 and CDR2, per the germline V gene (reference sequence), are LNHDA and SQIVND. The cysteine opens and the phenylalanine closes a CDR3 of 13 amino acids. The retained sequence is limited to the CDR3, 39 bases, with the frame set at the first base. As for this clone: Its antigen remains undetermined. No much larger clone is present one base from it, and per-base qualities are unavailable.

TCRbeta CDR3 regions were amplified from genomic DNA by means of the immunoSEQ Assay, a bias-controlled multiplex PCR. The published analysis was carried out like this. The number of nucleated cells in each sample was estimated from the amplification of reference gene primers within the assay. To quantify the absolute abundance of each unique TCRbeta CDR3 rearrangement, sequence reads were collapsed and filtered. For each sample, productive Simpson clonality was calculated as the square root of Simpson's diversity index over productive rearrangements. TCRdb's version of the immuneACCESS table is confined to in-frame rearrangements and falls short of the full clone set. An unresolved V gene accounts for under half of the shortfall where checked; the remainder is of unknown origin. The DNA gave D and trimming, while V, J and clone size come from that table. The sample has about 26,000 clones on record, over 80% of them singletons. The ten largest clones take up 2.5% to 3% of the sample.

Broader findings and caveats from the paper: Clinical and demographic metadata were provided uncurated, with the amount varying by source and participant.

The sequencing input was peripheral blood. This clonotype was obtained from a human donor in a cohort sampled during active COVID-19. The sequence is built from TRBV19 and TRBJ2-7, with 8 central nucleotides matching TRBD1. The CDR3 protein: CASRRGQANEQYF. At the DNA level, the sequence is TGTGCCAGTAGGAGGGGACAGGCCAACGAGCAGTACTTC. With the portions outside the CDR3 filled from the reference TRBV19 and TRBJ2-7 genes, the complete variable region becomes DGGITQSPKYLFRKEGQNVTLSCEQNLNHDAMYWYRQDPGQGLRLIYYSQIVNDFQKGDIAEGYSVSREKKESFPLTVTSAQKNPTAFYLCASRRGQANEQYFGPGTRLTVT.